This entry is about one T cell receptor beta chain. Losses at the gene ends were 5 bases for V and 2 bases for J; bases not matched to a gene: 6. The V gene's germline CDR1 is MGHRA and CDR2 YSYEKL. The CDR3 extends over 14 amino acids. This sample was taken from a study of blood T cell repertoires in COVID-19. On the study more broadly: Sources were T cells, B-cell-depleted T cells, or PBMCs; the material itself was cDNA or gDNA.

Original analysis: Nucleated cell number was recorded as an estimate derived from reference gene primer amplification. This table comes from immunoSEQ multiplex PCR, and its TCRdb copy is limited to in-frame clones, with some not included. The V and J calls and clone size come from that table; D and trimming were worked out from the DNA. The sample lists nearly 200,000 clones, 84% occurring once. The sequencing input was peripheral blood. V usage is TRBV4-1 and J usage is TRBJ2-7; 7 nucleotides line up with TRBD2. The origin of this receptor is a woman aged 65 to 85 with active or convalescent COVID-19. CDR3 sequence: CASSSRDYAYEQYF. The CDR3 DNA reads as TGCGCCAGCAGCTCCCGGGACTATGCCTACGAGCAGTACTTC.